These T cell receptor beta chains were read from a single sample in a study of blood T cell repertoires in COVID-19. The data were produced by immunoSEQ multiplex PCR, yet TCRdb's version contains in-frame clones alone and is incomplete. The data show hundreds of thousands of clones, more than 75% seen once. The sequenced material came from peripheral blood. The receptor set was obtained from a man aged 65-85 years with acute or convalescent COVID-19. The CDR3 runs from the conserved cysteine through the conserved F or W. Fields, in order: clone size, V gene, J gene, D gene, CDR3 DNA, CDR3 protein. The D gene is left open where the match is weak. Clone size appears in some rows only: once, few, many, or a class for an expanded clone.

.,TRBV4-1,TRBJ2-7,TRBD2,TGCGCCAGCAGCCGAGTATGGGGGACTAGCGGGCAAAGCTCCTACGAGCAGTACTTC,CASSRVWGTSGQSSYEQYF
.,TRBV6-5,TRBJ2-7,TRBD1,TGTGCCAGCAGCCCCCGACAGGGGGCCACCTACGAGCAGTACTTC,CASSPRQGATYEQYF
.,TRBV5-6,TRBJ1-4,.,TGTGCCAGCAGCTCCGCGAGTCGGAATGAAAAACTGTTTTTT,CASSSASRNEKLFF
.,TRBV7-9,TRBJ1-1,.,TGTGCCAGCAGCTTATCCTTGAACACTGAAGCTTTCTTT,CASSLSLNTEAFF
.,TRBV7-2,TRBJ2-7,.,TGTGCCAGCAGCTTCGAGAGCAGGAACGAGCAGTACTTC,CASSFESRNEQYF
once,TRBV5-1,TRBJ2-5,.,TGCGCCAGCAGCCCGGCGGGCGGAGAGACCCAGTACTTC,CASSPAGGETQYF
.,TRBV4-3,TRBJ1-1,TRBD1,TGCGCCAGCAGCCTACACCCCCGACAGGGGTTTAGCACTGAAGCTTTCTTT,CASSLHPRQGFSTEAFF
once,TRBV9,TRBJ1-6,TRBD1,TGTGCCAGCAGCGGGGGCCTGACAGGGGCTGATTCACCCCTCCACTTT,CASSGGLTGADSPLHF
.,TRBV6-2/TRBV6-3,TRBJ2-5,.,.,CASSTSGLAGVVETQYF
.,TRBV5-6,TRBJ1-5,.,TGTGCCAGCAGCTTGTCTGGGAGTCAGCCCCAGCATTTT,CASSLSGSQPQHF
.,TRBV27,TRBJ2-7,TRBD2,TGTGCCAGCAGTCCCCTAAGCCCCCAGACTAGCGGGAGGGAATGGGACTTC,CASSPLSPQTSGREWDF
.,TRBV3-1/TRBV3-2,TRBJ2-5,TRBD1,TGTGCCAGCAGCCAAGGTCCCAACAGGGGGGAGACCCAGTACTTC,CASSQGPNRGETQYF
.,TRBV5-1,TRBJ2-5,.,TGCGCCAGCAGCTTGGAGGTCCAGGGAGAGACCCAGTACTTC,CASSLEVQGETQYF
.,TRBV3-1/TRBV3-2,TRBJ2-2,.,TGTGCCAGCAGCCAGCCAGGGTTTTCCGGGGAGCTGTTTTTT,CASSQPGFSGELFF
.,TRBV19,TRBJ2-3,.,TGTGCCAGTAGTCCTACGGGACACCACTCAGATACGCAGTATTTT,CASSPTGHHSDTQYF
.,TRBV5-1,TRBJ2-1,TRBD2,TGCGCCAGCAGCTTAAGTCTAGCGGGGGATTACAATGAGCAGTTCTTC,CASSLSLAGDYNEQFF
.,TRBV6-5,TRBJ1-4,TRBD1,TGTGCCAGCAGGACAGGGTTAGCTAATGAAAAACTGTTTTTT,CASRTGLANEKLFF
.,TRBV28,TRBJ1-3,TRBD1,TGTGCCAGCGGATCTACTGGACAGGGCGAGTTCTCTGGAAACACCATATATTTT,CASGSTGQGEFSGNTIYF
.,TRBV21-1,TRBJ1-4,.,TGTGCCAGCAGCAAGGGTGGACAGGGCGATACCCATAATGAAAAACTGTTTTTT,CASSKGGQGDTHNEKLFF
.,TRBV4-3,TRBJ2-3,.,TGCGCCAGCAGCCAAGGCCGGGGAGTAACAGATACGCAGTATTTT,CASSQGRGVTDTQYF
.,TRBV5-4,TRBJ2-7,.,TGTGCCAGCAGCTTCGGTTACGAGCAGTACTTC,CASSFGYEQYF
.,TRBV21-1,TRBJ1-6,.,TGTGCCAGCAGCAAACTTTCCAGGGGGACCTATAATTCACCCCTCCACTTT,CASSKLSRGTYNSPLHF
.,TRBV6-2/TRBV6-3,TRBJ1-5,.,TGTGCCAGCAGTTTGGGGCAGGGCCTTAGCAATCAGCCCCAGCATTTT,CASSLGQGLSNQPQHF
few,TRBV19,TRBJ2-7,.,TGTGCCAGTAGTGCCGGGAAAACCTACGAGCAGTACTTC,CASSAGKTYEQYF
.,TRBV28,TRBJ2-2,TRBD1,TGTGCCAGCAGTTTACCGGGACAGGGGGCATCCGGGGAGCTGTTTTTT,CASSLPGQGASGELFF
.,TRBV3-1/TRBV3-2,TRBJ2-1,.,TGTGCCAGCAGCCAAGGAAGCGGTTTCACCTGGAATGAGCAGTTCTTC,CASSQGSGFTWNEQFF
.,TRBV4-2,TRBJ1-2,TRBD1,TGTGCCAGCCGACGGGACAGGGCGACAGCTAACTATGGCTACACCTTC,CASRRDRATANYGYTF
.,TRBV27,TRBJ2-6,TRBD1,TGTGCCAGCAGCCGGAGGGACAGGGTCTACTCTGGGGCCAACGTCCTGACTTTC,CASSRRDRVYSGANVLTF
.,TRBV21-1,TRBJ1-6,.,TGTGCCAGCAGCAAATCGGGGTCACCCCTCCACTTT,CASSKSGSPLHF
.,TRBV5-1,TRBJ2-2,TRBD2,TGCGCCAGCGGGACTAGCGGGAGAGGTGACACCGGGGAGCTGTTTTTT,CASGTSGRGDTGELFF
.,TRBV7-2,TRBJ2-7,TRBD1,TGTGCCAGCAGCCGGACAGGGACCTACGAGCAGTACTTC,CASSRTGTYEQYF
.,TRBV28,TRBJ2-5,TRBD1,TGTGCCAGCAGGTTGACAGGGTTAGAGACCCAGTACTTC,CASRLTGLETQYF
.,TRBV6-2/TRBV6-3,TRBJ2-1,TRBD2,TGTGCCAGCAGTTATTCAAGCGGGACCCTTTACAATGAGCAGTTCTTC,CASSYSSGTLYNEQFF
.,TRBV27,TRBJ2-7,.,TGTGCCAGCAGTTCTTCCTACGAGCAGTACTTC,CASSSSYEQYF
.,TRBV4-3,TRBJ2-3,TRBD2,TGCGCCAGCAGCCAAGCCTCAGCGGGGATCACAGATACGCAGTATTTT,CASSQASAGITDTQYF
.,TRBV4-3,TRBJ2-3,TRBD1,TGCGCCAGCAGCTACTCTCTGGGACAGGGGACAGATACGCAGTATTTT,CASSYSLGQGTDTQYF
.,TRBV10-3,TRBJ2-7,.,TGTGCCATCAGTGAGTCTAACGGGGGGACACCCTACGAGCAGTACTTC,CAISESNGGTPYEQYF
.,TRBV6-2/TRBV6-3,TRBJ1-4,.,TGTGCCAGCAGTTACGGGGGGTCCGCTGAAAAACTGTTTTTT,CASSYGGSAEKLFF
.,TRBV19,TRBJ2-3,.,TGTGCCAGTAGTATAGGACAGGACACAGATACGCAGTATTTT,CASSIGQDTDTQYF
.,TRBV7-3,TRBJ2-1,.,TGTGCCAGCAGCACCCGGACTGGGAGTTACAATGAGCAGTTCTTC,CASSTRTGSYNEQFF
.,TRBV6-5,TRBJ2-1,.,TGTGCCGGCCTCTTAACACGGGAGAGCGAGCAGTTCTTC,CAGLLTRESEQFF
.,TRBV20-1,TRBJ2-5,.,TGCAGTGCTAAATTACAAGAGACCCAGTACTTC,CSAKLQETQYF
few,TRBV11-2,TRBJ2-2,.,TGTGCCAGCACAAGAAACAGGGAAAGGGTCGGGGAGCTGTTTTTT,CASTRNRERVGELFF
.,TRBV13,TRBJ1-1,.,TGTGCCGGAAGACAGTATTACAACACTGAAGCTTTCTTT,CAGRQYYNTEAFF
.,TRBV5-1,TRBJ2-7,.,TGCGCCAGCAGCTTGGGTCGGGAAATCTACGAGCAGTACTTC,CASSLGREIYEQYF
.,TRBV7-2,TRBJ1-1,.,TGTGCCAGCAGCTTTTTATCCGGACAGACTGAAGCTTTCTTT,CASSFLSGQTEAFF
.,TRBV10-2,TRBJ1-5,.,TGCGCCAGTCGACGCCCTCAGGGATGCAATCAGCCCCAGCATTTT,CASRRPQGCNQPQHF
few,TRBV24-1,TRBJ2-2,.,TGTGCCACCAGTGATTCCACGGGACAAAGGAACACCGGGGAGCTGTTTTTT,CATSDSTGQRNTGELFF
.,TRBV6-5,TRBJ1-1,.,TGTGCGTCGGGGAGACTCGGGACTAACACTGAAGCTTTCTTT,CASGRLGTNTEAFF
.,TRBV6-2/TRBV6-3,TRBJ2-7,.,TGTGCCAGCAGTTACGAACAGGTCGGCTACGAGCAGTACTTC,CASSYEQVGYEQYF
.,TRBV2,TRBJ2-1,TRBD1,TGTGCCAGCAGTGACCGACAGGGGGCGGTGAATGAGCAGTTCTTC,CASSDRQGAVNEQFF
few,TRBV7-8,TRBJ2-5,.,TGTGCCAGCAGCTTAGCGGGGAGACCCCCGCGGACCCAGTACTTC,CASSLAGRPPRTQYF
.,TRBV28,TRBJ1-2,.,TGTGCCAGCAGCGCGCCGGGACACTACCTCTATGGCTACACCTTC,CASSAPGHYLYGYTF
.,TRBV7-2,TRBJ2-7,TRBD1,TGTGCCAGCAGCTTACCAGGACAGGGTTACGAGCAGTACTTC,CASSLPGQGYEQYF
few,TRBV6-1,TRBJ2-5,TRBD1,TGTGCCAGCAGTGAACCCGGACAGGGACTAGAGACCCAGTACTTC,CASSEPGQGLETQYF